This T cell receptor (beta chain) came from a study of PD-1 blockade in mismatch repair-deficient tumors. Study results and caveats: Tumor-resident clones, often undetectable pretreatment in blood, expanded then contracted after pembrolizumab.

About this clone: The target antigen is unknown.

CDR1 and CDR2 from the germline V gene are SEHNR and FQNEAQ (reference sequence). Trimming cost V 5 bases and J 0 bases, with 10 bases left between them. The CDR3 is 14 amino acids. The data were produced by immunoSEQ multiplex PCR, yet TCRdb's version contains in-frame clones alone and is incomplete. This sample carries about 39,000 clones, approximately 88% of them seen once, and the ten largest clones take about 1%. The material sequenced was PBMCs, taken 38 to 40 weeks after starting pembrolizumab. The genes are TRBV7-9 and TRBJ1-1; no reliable D call. This clonotype was sampled from an adult with mismatch repair-deficient cancer. In DNA, the CDR3 is TGTGCCAGCAGCGCACGCGGGGTGAACACTGAAGCTTTCTTT. Encoded protein: CASSARGVNTEAFF.